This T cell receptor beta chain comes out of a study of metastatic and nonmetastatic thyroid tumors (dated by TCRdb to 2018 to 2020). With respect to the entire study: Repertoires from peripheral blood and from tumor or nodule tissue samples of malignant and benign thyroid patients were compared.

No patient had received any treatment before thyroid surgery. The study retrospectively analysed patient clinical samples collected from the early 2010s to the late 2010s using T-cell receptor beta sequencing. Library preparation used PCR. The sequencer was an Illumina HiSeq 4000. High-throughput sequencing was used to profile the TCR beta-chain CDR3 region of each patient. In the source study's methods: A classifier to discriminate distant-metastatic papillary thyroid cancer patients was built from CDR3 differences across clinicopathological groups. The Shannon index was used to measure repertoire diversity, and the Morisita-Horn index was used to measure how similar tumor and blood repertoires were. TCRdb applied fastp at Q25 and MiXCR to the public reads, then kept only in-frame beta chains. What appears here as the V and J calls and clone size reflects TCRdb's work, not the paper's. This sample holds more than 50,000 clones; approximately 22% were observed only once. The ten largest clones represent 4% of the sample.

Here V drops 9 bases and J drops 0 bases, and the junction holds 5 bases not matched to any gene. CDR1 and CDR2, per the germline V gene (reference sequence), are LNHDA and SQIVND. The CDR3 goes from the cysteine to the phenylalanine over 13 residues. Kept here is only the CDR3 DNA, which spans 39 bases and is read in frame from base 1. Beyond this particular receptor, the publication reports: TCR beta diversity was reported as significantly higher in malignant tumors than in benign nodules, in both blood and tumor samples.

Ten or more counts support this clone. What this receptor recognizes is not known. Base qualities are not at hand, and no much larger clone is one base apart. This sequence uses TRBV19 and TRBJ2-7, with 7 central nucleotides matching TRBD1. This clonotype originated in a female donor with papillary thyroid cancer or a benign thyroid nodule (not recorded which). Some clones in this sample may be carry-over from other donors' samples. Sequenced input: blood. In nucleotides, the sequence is TGTGCCAGGAAGACAGGGCCCTCCTACGAGCAGTACTTC. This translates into CARKTGPSYEQYF.